Shown below are 26 T cell receptor beta chains from a single sample sequenced in a study of blood T cells in healthy people across ages. Combining a sample-barcoded 5' primer with a J-beta primer mix, a second PCR ran for about 6 to 11 cycles. One entry per CDR3 protein results from TCRdb running MiXCR on the 5' RACE reads. The table includes around 1.5 million distinct CDR3 sequences, 34% detected once. Specimen: blood. Receptors originate from a woman aged 25 to 39 in good health.

There are a few counts of this clonotype. Relative to the germline gene, one junction end is altered; a read error may explain this. The genes are TRBV5-1 and TRBJ2-2, with D possibly being TRBD1 (6 bases). CDR1 and CDR2 (germline): SGHRS, YFSETQ. This CDR3 comprises 16 residues. CDR3 loop: CASSLVGQTNTGELFF. CDR3 coding DNA: TGCGCCAGTAGCTTAGTGGGACAAACGAACACCGGGGAGCTGTTTTTT. Variable domain in full (rest from reference TRBV5-1 and TRBJ2-2): KAGVTQTPRYLIKTRGQQVTLSCSPISGHRSVSWYQQTPGQGLQFLFEYFSETQRNKGNFPGRFSGRQFSNSRSEMNVSTLELGDSALYLCASSLVGQTNTGELFFGEGSRLTVL.

This clonotype was found a few times. CDR3 sequence: CSGSIGTSGTSTDTQYF. CDR3 bases: TGCAGTGGGTCTATCGGGACTAGCGGAACTAGCACAGATACGCAGTATTTT. The V and J genes are TRBV20-1 and TRBJ2-3; TRBD2 matches at 11 bases. CDR3 length: 17 amino acids. Losses at the gene ends were 7 bases for V and 0 bases for J; bases not matched to a gene: 12. Germline V lookup: CDR1 DFQATT, CDR2 SNEGSKA (reference sequence).

The chain has TRBV28 and TRBJ2-7; D call uncertain. V dropped 6 bases and J dropped 1 base, with 13 bases sitting between them. The CDR3 is 14 amino acids. The V gene's germline CDR1 is MDHEN and CDR2 SYDVKM. This CDR3 is CASSDLRPSYEQYF. As DNA, the CDR3 is TGTGCCAGCAGCGACCTTAGACCTTCCTACGAGCAGTACTTC. Looking up the rest from reference TRBV28 and TRBJ2-7 gives the full variable domain: DVKVTQSSRYLVKRTGEKVFLECVQDMDHENMFWYRQDPGLGLRLIYFSYDVKMKEKGDIPEGYSVSREKKERFSLILESASTNQTSMYLCASSDLRPSYEQYFGPGTRLTVT.

This clonotype was found a few times. V is TRBV3-1 and J is TRBJ2-7; a possible D gene is TRBD2 (6 bases). V lost 4 bases and J lost 5, with 18 bases in between. Germline V gives CDR1 LGHDT, CDR2 YNNKEL (reference sequence). The CDR3 runs to 15 residues. The CDR3 nucleotides read TGTGCCAGCAGCCTCTCGCGGCGGGGCGTCAACGAGCAGTACTTC. It translates to CASSLSRRGVNEQYF.

This clonotype was counted between two and nine times. In DNA form, the CDR3 reads TGTGCCAGCAGCCGACAGGACTACTTGGTTGAAGCTTTCTTT. As protein: CASSRQDYLVEAFF. The chain has TRBV4-2 and TRBJ1-1; TRBD1 is a possible D gene (6 bases). V lost 4 bases, J lost 7 bases, and 16 bases lay in between. CDR1 and CDR2 from the germline V gene are LGHNA and YNFKEQ. This CDR3 has 14 amino acids.

This clonotype was seen a handful of times. V is TRBV11-2 and J is TRBJ2-4; D gene uncertain. TRBJ2-7 matches the DNA end more closely, so the J call is doubtful. The CDR3 is 13 residues long. Germline assignment: CDR1 SGHAT and CDR2 FQNNGV. The CDR3 bases are TGTGCCAGCAGCAGCCGGTCCAACTACGAGCAGTACTTC. It is translated as CASSSRSNYEQYF.

The V gene is TRBV20-1, the J gene TRBJ2-7; 8 bases are a match to TRBD2. The CDR3 spans 16 residues. Trimming took 6 bases from V and 2 from J; bases not matched to a gene: 15. Germline loops: CDR1 DFQATT, CDR2 SNEGSKA (reference sequence). This CDR3 reads CSAGGVVGGLAYEQYF. The CDR3 nucleotides read TGCAGTGCAGGGGGGGTAGTTGGGGGACTAGCCTACGAGCAGTACTTC.

This clonotype has only a few counts. The chain is built from TRBV9 and TRBJ2-5; TRBD2 matches 11 bases. CDR3 length equals 18 residues. Germline CDR1 SGDLS, CDR2 YYNGEE. J gave up 3 bases and V 0 bases, and 10 bases lay outside the gene matches. This CDR3 is CASSVGGLAGGLKETQYF. CDR3 DNA sequence: TGTGCCAGCAGCGTAGGGGGTCTAGCGGGGGGTCTAAAAGAGACCCAGTACTTC. The entire variable domain, with the rest obtained from reference TRBV9 and TRBJ2-5, is as follows: DSGVTQTPKHLITATGQRVTLRCSPRSGDLSVYWYQQSLDQGLQFLIQYYNGEERAKGNILERFSAQQFPDLHSELNLSSLELGDSALYFCASSVGGLAGGLKETQYFGPGTRLLVL.

The rearrangement joins TRBV9 to TRBJ2-7; D possibly matches TRBD1 or TRBD2 (6 bases each). CDR3 length: 17 amino acids. The germline V and J ends were trimmed by 2 bases and 2 bases, with 20 bases remaining between them. CDR1 is SGDLS and CDR2 is YYNGEE in the germline V gene. CDR3 protein: CASSVAGGTLPTYEQYF. In nucleotides, the CDR3 is TGTGCCAGCAGCGTTGCCGGGGGCACGCTCCCGACCTACGAGCAGTACTTC.

This clonotype has more than one count but fewer than ten. This chain connects TRBV7-3 to TRBJ2-3; 10 positions agree with TRBD1. The germline gives CDR1 SGHTA, CDR2 FQGTGA. Unmatched junction bases numbered 19, after V lost 3 bases and J lost 4 bases. The CDR3 runs to 20 residues. The CDR3 loop reads CASSLLKSPTRDRGSDTQYF. In nucleotides, the CDR3 is TGTGCCAGCAGCTTGCTTAAGTCCCCGACCCGGGACAGGGGCTCAGATACGCAGTATTTT. The variable domain in full, completed from reference TRBV7-3 and TRBJ2-3, reads GAGVSQTPSNKVTEKGKYVELRCDPISGHTALYWYRQSLGQGPEFLIYFQGTGAADDSGLPNDRFFAVRPEGSVSTLKIQRTERGDSAVYLCASSLLKSPTRDRGSDTQYFGPGTRLTVL.

This chain uses TRBV29-1 with TRBJ2-7; TRBD1 matches at 8 bases. The CDR3 contains 14 residues. V shed 7 bases, J shed 5 bases, and the junction held 13 bases outside the gene matches. Germline V gene sequence: CDR1 SQVTM, CDR2 ANQGSEA. The CDR3 coding sequence is TGCAGCGCCGGACGGACAGGGACACCTAACGAGCAGTACTTC. Translating it yields CSAGRTGTPNEQYF.

V and J are TRBV27 and TRBJ2-1; possibly TRBD2 for D (6 bases). This CDR3 has 13 amino acids. The germline V and J ends were trimmed by 3 bases and 7 bases, with 10 bases remaining between them. CDR1 is MNHEY and CDR2 is SMNVEV in the germline V gene (reference sequence). CDR3: CASSFSGRNEQFF. As DNA, the CDR3 is TGTGCCAGCAGTTTCTCGGGGAGGAATGAGCAGTTCTTC.

This clonotype was observed at least ten times. V gene TRBV20-1 combines with J gene TRBJ2-3; TRBD1 might be the D (6 bases). Germline CDR1 is DFQATT and CDR2 is SNEGSKA (reference sequence). The CDR3 is 13 amino acids. The V gene lost 3 bases and the J gene lost 5 bases, with 12 bases spanning the gap. The CDR3 DNA reads as TGCAGTGCTAGTCTTCGAGGGGGAGATACGCAGTATTTT. Amino acid sequence: CSASLRGGDTQYF.

This chain connects TRBV7-9 to TRBJ1-1; D gene ambiguous. The CDR3 loop spans 17 amino acids. V was pared by 3 bases and J by 0 bases, with 17 bases between. The germline CDR1 and CDR2 sequences are SEHNR and FQNEAQ (reference sequence). The CDR3 nucleotides are TGTGCCAGCAGCTTTCCCCGCGACGGATCCATGAACACTGAAGCTTTCTTT. Its protein product is CASSFPRDGSMNTEAFF.

This chain joins TRBV18 and TRBJ2-5; 8 nucleotides line up with TRBD2. Germline V gene sequence: CDR1 KGHSH, CDR2 LQKENI. The CDR3 has 16 amino acids. V was pared by 6 bases and J by 0 bases, with 9 bases of the junction left unmatched. The CDR3 bases are TGTGCCAGCTCCCGCCGCCCGGGGGGGTACCAAGAGACCCAGTACTTC. It yields the protein CASSRRPGGYQETQYF.

V is TRBV20-1 and J is TRBJ2-2, with D possibly matching TRBD2 (5 bases). The CDR3 is made up of 16 amino acids. Germline V lookup: CDR1 DFQATT, CDR2 SNEGSKA (reference sequence). Trimming took 4 bases from V and 2 from J, leaving 17 bases between them. CDR3 sequence: CSAKLGARVNTGELFF. Here the CDR3 DNA reads TGCAGTGCTAAGCTCGGTGCGCGGGTCAACACCGGGGAGCTGTTTTTT.

This clonotype was observed once. A read error may explain this, as a much larger clone is one base away. V and J are TRBV29-1 and TRBJ2-7, with a tentative D call TRBD2 (6 bases). With 0 bases removed from V and 0 bases from J, the gap between germline ends came to 9 bases. The CDR3 runs 14 residues. Germline V gene lookup returns CDR1 SQVTM and CDR2 ANQGSEA. CDR3 nucleotide sequence: TGCAGCGTTGAAGAATTCGGGAGCTCCTACGAGCAGTACTTC. Translating it yields CSVEEFGSSYEQYF.

This clonotype has only one observation. The chain is built from TRBV20-1 and TRBJ1-5; 9 nucleotides align to TRBD1. The CDR3 is made up of 14 amino acids. From germline, CDR1 is DFQATT and CDR2 SNEGSKA (reference sequence). V shed 6 bases and J 5 bases; nucleotides not matched to a gene: 8. CDR3 loop: CSARTGVLDQPQHF. The CDR3 nucleotides are TGCAGTGCAAGGACAGGGGTACTCGATCAGCCCCAGCATTTT.

This clonotype came up many times. The J gene is TRBJ2-1, the V gene TRBV10-3; D may correspond to TRBD1 or TRBD2 (5 bases each). The CDR3 extends over 15 amino acids. V shed 0 bases and J shed 5 bases, with 11 bases lying between them. CDR1 and CDR2 from the germline V gene are ENHRY and SYGVKD. CDR3 sequence reads: CAISESGSGHNEQFF. CDR3 DNA: TGTGCCATCAGTGAGTCAGGGTCGGGGCACAATGAGCAGTTCTTC.

The chain links TRBV7-9 to TRBJ1-1, with D unresolved. Trimming stripped 7 bases from V and 2 bases from J, with 14 bases between. CDR1 and CDR2 (germline): SEHNR, FQNEAQ (reference sequence). CDR3 length equals 14 residues. The CDR3 loop reads CASTLSGINTEAFF. CDR3 in DNA: TGTGCCAGCACCCTCAGTGGGATAAACACTGAAGCTTTCTTT. The full variable domain, completed using reference TRBV7-9 and TRBJ1-1, is DTGVSQNPRHKITKRGQNVTFRCDPISEHNRLYWYRQTLGQGPEFLTYFQNEAQLEKSRLLSDRFSAERPKGSFSTLEIQRTEQGDSAMYLCASTLSGINTEAFFGQGTRLTVV.

In regard to this clonotype: This clone may be a read error of a much larger clone one base away. V and J are TRBV29-1 and TRBJ2-1, with 9 nucleotides matching TRBD2. Germline lookup yields CDR1 SQVTM and CDR2 ANQGSEA. With V trimmed by 8 bases and J by 9 bases, 11 bases remained unmatched. The CDR3 is 13 residues long. Written as DNA, the CDR3 is TGCAGCCATAGGGCTAGCGGGACTACTGAGCAGTTCTTC. It specifies CSHRASGTTEQFF.

In this sample, this clonotype turned up a few times. The chain carries TRBV20-1 and TRBJ2-5; weak D call: TRBD1 (5 bases). Trimming cost V 6 bases and J 1 base, with 12 bases left between them. Germline CDR1 is DFQATT and CDR2 is SNEGSKA (reference sequence). The CDR3 is 13 residues long. CDR3 nucleotide sequence: TGCAGTGCCGCCCGACAGCTCCAAGAGACCCAGTACTTC. It yields the protein CSAARQLQETQYF.

This sequence joins TRBV11-2 and TRBJ2-1, with 7 bases that match TRBD1. This CDR3 spans 17 amino acids. With V trimmed by 5 bases and J by 4 bases, 14 bases remained unmatched. Germline loops: CDR1 SGHAT, CDR2 FQNNGV. As DNA, the CDR3 is TGTGCCAGCAGCCCAAAACCCGGGACAGACAAATACAATGAGCAGTTCTTC. This encodes CASSPKPGTDKYNEQFF.

The CDR3 DNA reads as TGTGCCAGCAGCACATACCAAGAGACCCAGTTCTTC. It yields the protein CASSTYQETQFF. The rearrangement uses TRBV13 and TRBJ2-5; D is ambiguous. The J call may not be correct, given that the DNA end is closer to TRBJ2-1. Germline V lookup: CDR1 PRHDT, CDR2 FYEKMQ (reference sequence). CDR3 length equals 12 residues.

V gene TRBV13 combines with J gene TRBJ2-4; D gene unclear. V shed 10 bases and J shed 0 bases, with 16 bases lying between them. The CDR3 runs 15 residues. Germline values: CDR1 PRHDT, CDR2 FYEKMQ (reference sequence). CDR3 DNA: TGTGCCAACAGTACCTGGGCGAGAGCCAAAAACATTCAGTACTTC. Translation: CANSTWARAKNIQYF.

This chain uses TRBV30 with TRBJ2-5, with 14 bases matching TRBD2. The V and J ends lost 2 bases and 6 bases, in that order; junction bases with no gene match: 8. CDR1 and CDR2 from the germline V gene are GTSNPN and SVGIG (reference sequence). This CDR3 region has 16 residues. The CDR3 sequence is CAWSPGTSGSKKTQYF. The CDR3 bases are TGTGCCTGGAGTCCCGGGACTAGCGGGAGCAAAAAGACCCAGTACTTC. The full variable domain, rest sourced from reference TRBV30 and TRBJ2-5, is SQTIHQWPATLVQPVGSPLSLECTVEGTSNPNLYWYRQAAGRGLQLLFYSVGIGQISSEVPQNLSASRPQDRQFILSSKKLLLSDSGFYLCAWSPGTSGSKKTQYFGPGTRLLVL.